The next 30 T cell receptor beta chains were all read from a single sample in a study of vaccination and CD4 T cells after COVID-19. The assay that was used to sequence DNA from cultured CD4+ T cells was the Oncomine TCR Beta short-read assay. One entry per CDR3 protein, called by TCRdb with MiXCR from the PCR reads. The sample consists of around 11,000 distinct CDR3 sequences, roughly two fifths of them appearing once. These receptors are not linked to any known antigen. This sample's treatment: roughly nine-day PBMC culture with coronavirus spike peptide pools or control peptides (ViraFEST assay). The material sequenced was CD4+ T cells from blood, cultured in vitro, taken after SARS-CoV-2 vaccination. Source of these receptors: a human donor who had recovered from COVID-19.

V usage is TRBV6-1 and J usage is TRBJ2-5; TRBD2 agrees at 11 bases. The length of the CDR3 is 15 residues. The germline V gene encodes CDR1 MNHNS and CDR2 SASEGT. Trimming removed 6 bases from V and 7 bases from J; junction bases left unmatched: 10. CDR3 in DNA: TGTGCCAGCAGAGATAGCGGGAGGGCCCTCGGGACCCAGTACTTC. Protein product: CASRDSGRALGTQYF.

The rearrangement uses TRBV20-1 and TRBJ1-5; no clear D gene. Trimming took 6 bases from V and 4 from J, leaving 10 bases between them. CDR3 length equals 12 residues. The V gene's germline CDR1 is DFQATT and CDR2 SNEGSKA (reference sequence). CDR3 sequence reads: CSAAGWNQPQHF. The CDR3, as DNA: TGCAGTGCCGCGGGGTGGAATCAGCCCCAGCATTTT.

The chain employs TRBV29-1 and TRBJ1-5; 7 bases are a match to TRBD1. Germline-derived CDR1 and CDR2 are SQVTM and ANQGSEA. Trimming removed 5 bases from V and 3 bases from J; junction bases left unmatched: 4. There are 13 residues in the CDR3. The CDR3 spells CSVRQGNNQPQHF. The CDR3, as DNA: TGCAGCGTTAGACAGGGTAACAATCAGCCCCAGCATTTT.

V and J are TRBV5-4 and TRBJ1-1; 8 bases agree with TRBD1. The CDR3 sequence is 15 residues long. The germline gives CDR1 SGHNT, CDR2 YYREEE (reference sequence). J was trimmed by 2 bases and V by 4 bases; bases with no gene match: 7. CDR3 in DNA: TGTGCCAGCAGCACCCGGACAGGGACAAACACTGAAGCTTTCTTT. It yields the protein CASSTRTGTNTEAFF.

The chain joins TRBV6-5 to TRBJ2-3, with no clear D. The V end lost 4 bases, the J end lost 6 bases, and 26 bases lay between the germline ends. Germline V gene lookup returns CDR1 MNHEY and CDR2 SVGAGI. The CDR3 runs 18 residues. The chain's CDR3 is CASSSTPGRVELSDTQYF. The CDR3 DNA sequence: TGTGCCAGCAGTTCCACCCCCGGCCGGGTAGAATTGAGCGATACGCAGTATTTT.

In this sample, this clonotype is large (0.1 to 1%). The rearrangement links TRBV20-1 to TRBJ2-7; 7 nucleotides match TRBD2. Germline CDR1 and CDR2: DFQATT and SNEGSKA (reference sequence). With 5 bases clipped from V and 2 bases from J, the junction kept 9 bases outside the gene matches. This CDR3 region has 14 residues. CDR3 DNA: TGCAGTGCTTACAAAGTCGGGAGGCCCTACGAGCAGTACTTC. Translated: CSAYKVGRPYEQYF.

This clonotype has a handful of counts. The genes are TRBV6-5 and TRBJ1-2; 8 bases match TRBD1. Germline assignment: CDR1 MNHEY and CDR2 SVGAGI. The CDR3 spans 17 residues. Germline trimming cut 0 bases from V and 8 bases from J; bases unmatched to any gene: 14. The CDR3 DNA follows: TGTGCCAGCAGTTACTCAGGACAGGGCGCCACTGAAGGGGGCTACACCTTC. Protein product: CASSYSGQGATEGGYTF.

By frequency in the sample, this clonotype is medium-sized. The rearrangement links TRBV7-2 to TRBJ1-2; D might be TRBD1 (6 bases). Trimming shortened V by 5 bases and J by 4 bases, and 20 bases separated the two germline ends. CDR1 and CDR2 from the germline V gene are SGHTA and FQGNSA. This CDR3 spans 16 amino acids. CDR3 region: CASSPIGRTAAYGYTF. DNA of the CDR3: TGTGCCAGCAGCCCGATAGGGCGGACAGCTGCCTATGGCTACACCTTC.

The chain is built from TRBV20-1 and TRBJ2-2, with 7 nucleotides matching TRBD2. Germline V gene data show CDR1 as DFQATT and CDR2 as SNEGSKA (reference sequence). V lost 0 bases to trimming and J lost 4 bases; unmatched junction nucleotides: 11. CDR3 length equals 17 residues. CDR3 nucleotides: TGCAGTGCTAGAGATCGGGGTGGGAGGGCCGCCACCGGGGAGCTGTTTTTT. Its protein is CSARDRGGRAATGELFF.

This chain links TRBV6-5 with TRBJ1-6, with TRBD1 as a possible D gene (5 bases). The germline gives CDR1 MNHEY, CDR2 SVGAGI. This CDR3 region has 16 residues. The germline V and J ends were trimmed by 0 bases and 5 bases, with 11 bases remaining between them. The DNA for the CDR3 is TGTGCCAGCAGTTACTCAACCCCAGGGAATAATTCACCCCTCCACTTT. It yields the protein CASSYSTPGNNSPLHF.

J is TRBJ2-1 and V is TRBV19; maybe TRBD2 (5 bases). CDR3 length: 14 amino acids. Germline V gene data show CDR1 as LNHDA and CDR2 as SQIVND (reference sequence). The V gene lost 6 bases and the J gene lost 2 bases, with 11 bases spanning the gap. In DNA form, the CDR3 reads TGTGCCAGTAGGGACCTACTAGCCTACAATGAGCAGTTCTTC. Translated, it gives CASRDLLAYNEQFF.

The chain uses TRBV28 and TRBJ1-4; D possibly corresponds to TRBD1 (5 bases). The germline V gene has CDR1 MDHEN and CDR2 SYDVKM. CDR3 size: 12 residues. Trimming stripped 8 bases from V and 10 bases from J, with 14 bases between. In DNA form, the CDR3 reads TGTGCCAGCGGGGCAATTCCGAGAAAACTGTTTTTT. This encodes CASGAIPRKLFF.

V usage is TRBV28 and J usage is TRBJ1-1; D possibly corresponds to TRBD1 (6 bases). V lost 5 bases and J lost 6, with 19 bases in between. The germline V gene encodes CDR1 MDHEN and CDR2 SYDVKM. There are 15 residues in the CDR3. The CDR3 loop is CASSTPLGQRAEAFF. CDR3 nucleotides: TGTGCCAGCAGTACCCCTCTTGGACAGCGGGCTGAAGCTTTCTTT.

This clonotype was picked up a small number of times. The rearrangement uses TRBV7-9 and TRBJ1-5; 9 bases match TRBD1. This CDR3 contains 15 residues. V lost 3 bases to trimming and J lost 5 bases; unmatched junction nucleotides: 5. Germline V lookup: CDR1 SEHNR, CDR2 FQNEAQ (reference sequence). The CDR3 sequence: CASSLGQGRYQPQHF. For the CDR3, the DNA is TGTGCCAGCAGCTTGGGACAGGGCAGGTATCAGCCCCAGCATTTT.

The V call is TRBV27, the J call TRBJ2-1, with 8 bases matching TRBD2. Germline CDR1 MNHEY, CDR2 SMNVEV (reference sequence). CDR3 length: 15 residues. With V trimmed by 5 bases and J by 5 bases, 8 bases remained unmatched. CDR3 coding DNA: TGTGCCAGCAGTCCCCGGAGTAGCGGGAACAATGAGCAGTTCTTC. Protein product: CASSPRSSGNNEQFF.

The chain recombines TRBV7-2 with TRBJ2-5, with a weak D call TRBD1 (5 bases). Trimming removed 3 bases from V and 1 base from J, with 15 bases in between. This CDR3 comprises 16 residues. The germline gives CDR1 SGHTA, CDR2 FQGNSA. The CDR3 loop reads CASSFWTNWGQETQYF. The CDR3 DNA follows: TGTGCCAGCAGCTTCTGGACAAATTGGGGCCAAGAGACCCAGTACTTC.

The chain employs TRBV30 and TRBJ1-1; possibly TRBD1 for D (6 bases). CDR1 is GTSNPN and CDR2 is SVGIG in the germline V gene (reference sequence). This CDR3 comprises 14 residues. V was trimmed by 0 bases and J by 0 bases, leaving 8 bases between them. This chain's CDR3 is CAWSVGTMNTEAFF. The CDR3 bases are TGTGCCTGGAGTGTAGGGACAATGAACACTGAAGCTTTCTTT. The whole variable domain, remainder taken from reference TRBV30 and TRBJ1-1, is SQTIHQWPATLVQPVGSPLSLECTVEGTSNPNLYWYRQAAGRGLQLLFYSVGIGQISSEVPQNLSASRPQDRQFILSSKKLLLSDSGFYLCAWSVGTMNTEAFFGQGTRLTVV.

The chain combines TRBV28 with TRBJ1-2; unclear D gene. Germline V gene lookup returns CDR1 MDHEN and CDR2 SYDVKM. The CDR3 runs to 14 residues. Trimming removed 6 bases at V and 5 bases at J, with 16 bases between. The CDR3 loop reads CASSPVFRTYGYTF. The CDR3 nucleotides are TGTGCCAGCAGCCCGGTTTTCCGGACTTATGGCTACACCTTC.

There are a few counts of this clonotype. The chain couples TRBV7-8 to TRBJ1-1, with a tentative D call TRBD1 (5 bases). V was pared by 6 bases and J by 3 bases, with 17 bases between. Germline assignment: CDR1 SGHVS and CDR2 FQNEAQ. The CDR3 sequence is 15 residues long. Written as DNA, the CDR3 is TGTGCCAGCAGGGAAGCGGGGCGCCGTTACACTGAAGCTTTCTTT. This codes for CASREAGRRYTEAFF.

The chain uses TRBV6-1 and TRBJ1-5; D perhaps matches TRBD1 (5 bases). The CDR3 totals 13 residues. Trimming removed 6 bases from V and 6 bases from J, with 12 bases in between. Germline V gives CDR1 MNHNS, CDR2 SASEGT. This CDR3 is CASRIARGQPQHF. DNA for the CDR3: TGTGCCAGCAGGATCGCTAGGGGTCAGCCCCAGCATTTT.

The chain joins TRBV19 to TRBJ1-6; possible D gene TRBD1, 6 bases. This CDR3 comprises 13 residues. Trimming took 7 bases from V and 10 from J, leaving 14 bases between them. Germline V lookup: CDR1 LNHDA, CDR2 SQIVND (reference sequence). CDR3 coding DNA: TGTGCCAGTATAGGACAGTCGGACTCACCCCTCCACTTT. Protein sequence: CASIGQSDSPLHF.

This chain joins TRBV6-1 and TRBJ2-3; 7 nucleotides agree with TRBD2. The J segment lost 6 bases and the V segment lost 0 bases, leaving 6 bases of the junction unmatched. Germline V lookup: CDR1 MNHNS, CDR2 SASEGT. The CDR3 is made up of 15 amino acids. The CDR3 loop reads CASSEAGGPFDTQYF. The CDR3 DNA is TGTGCCAGCAGTGAAGCGGGAGGGCCTTTTGATACGCAGTATTTT.

V is TRBV6-2 or TRBV6-3 and J is TRBJ1-2, with D unclear. The V gene lost 7 bases and the J gene lost 4 bases, with 10 bases spanning the gap. This CDR3 has 12 amino acids. Germline V gives CDR1 MNHEY, CDR2 SVGEGT. The CDR3 sequence: CASTTTTYGYTF. The CDR3 nucleotides are TGTGCCAGCACCACGACAACCTATGGCTACACCTTC.

The V gene is TRBV11-2, the J gene TRBJ1-3, with D unresolved. Germline CDR1 and CDR2: SGHAT and FQNNGV. V was pared by 5 bases and J by 4 bases, with 12 bases between. This CDR3 is 14 amino acids long. Written as DNA, the CDR3 is TGTGCCAGCAGCCCCCTGACGGCGGGAAACACCATATATTTT. Translation gives CASSPLTAGNTIYF.

This clonotype turned up a few times. The chain employs TRBV27 and TRBJ2-7, with no clear D. V lost 4 bases to trimming and J lost 0 bases, with 22 bases between them. Germline V CDR1 and CDR2: MNHEY, SMNVEV (reference sequence). This CDR3 contains 18 residues. The CDR3 region is CASSSGQISGPSSYEQYF. CDR3 bases: TGTGCCAGCAGTTCCGGGCAAATATCGGGCCCGAGCTCCTACGAGCAGTACTTC.

The gene calls are TRBV4-1 and TRBJ2-1; D remains ambiguous. The CDR3 contains 13 residues. CDR1 is MGHRA and CDR2 is YSYEKL in the germline V gene. Trimming cost V 0 bases and J 7 bases, with 7 bases left between them. CDR3 sequence reads: CASSQDRVNEQFF. In nucleotides, the CDR3 is TGCGCCAGCAGCCAAGATAGGGTGAATGAGCAGTTCTTC.

The CDR3 region has the DNA TGTGCCAGCAGCTTATGGACAGGGGAAAAACTGTTTTTT. Amino acids: CASSLWTGEKLFF. The rearrangement joins TRBV7-2 to TRBJ1-4; 8 positions agree with TRBD1. V lost 2 bases, J lost 8 bases, and 1 base stayed unmatched. The CDR3 is 13 amino acids. Germline assignment: CDR1 SGHTA and CDR2 FQGNSA.

This clonotype has only a few counts. J is TRBJ2-3 and V is TRBV20-1, with TRBD2 identical over 8 bases. Trimming took 0 bases from V and 3 from J; bases not matched to a gene: 11. From germline, CDR1 is DFQATT and CDR2 SNEGSKA (reference sequence). This CDR3 has 17 amino acids. CDR3 nucleotides: TGCAGTGCTAGAGATCGTGGTAGCGGGATGGGGACAGATACGCAGTATTTT. It is translated as CSARDRGSGMGTDTQYF.

In the case of this clonotype: One end of the junction varies from germline; a read error may be responsible. The chain uses TRBV6-1 and TRBJ2-1, with D perhaps TRBD2 (6 bases). CDR3 length: 12 residues. CDR1 is MNHNS, CDR2 SASEGT, per germline. CDR3 sequence reads: CTSRAGLQEQFF. The CDR3 DNA is TGTACCAGCAGGGCCGGACTACAGGAGCAGTTCTTC.

CDR3 region: CATSRELAGSYEQYF. DNA for the CDR3: TGTGCCACCAGCAGAGAGTTAGCGGGCTCCTACGAGCAGTACTTC. The rearrangement joins TRBV15 to TRBJ2-7; 7 nucleotides line up with TRBD2. The CDR3 spans 15 residues. CDR1 and CDR2 (germline): LNHNV, YYDKDF (reference sequence). Trimming cost V 0 bases and J 0 bases; bases outside gene matches: 2.